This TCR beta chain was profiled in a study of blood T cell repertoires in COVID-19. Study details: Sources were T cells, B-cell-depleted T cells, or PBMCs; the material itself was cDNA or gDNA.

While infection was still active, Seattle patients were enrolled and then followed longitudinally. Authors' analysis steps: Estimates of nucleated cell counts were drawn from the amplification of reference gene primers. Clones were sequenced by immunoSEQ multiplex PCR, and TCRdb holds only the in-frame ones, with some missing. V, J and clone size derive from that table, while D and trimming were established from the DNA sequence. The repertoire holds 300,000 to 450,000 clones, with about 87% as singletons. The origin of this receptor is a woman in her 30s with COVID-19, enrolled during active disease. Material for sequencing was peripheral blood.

This CDR3 reads CASSQGPSAYYEQYF. CDR3 DNA sequence: TGTGCCAGCAGCCAGGGGCCTAGCGCATACTACGAGCAGTACTTC. V gene TRBV4-2 combines with J gene TRBJ2-7; the D gene is possibly TRBD2 (6 bases). The germline V and J ends were trimmed by 3 bases and 3 bases, with 15 bases remaining between them. Per germline, CDR1 LGHNA and CDR2 YNFKEQ. The length of the CDR3 is 15 residues.